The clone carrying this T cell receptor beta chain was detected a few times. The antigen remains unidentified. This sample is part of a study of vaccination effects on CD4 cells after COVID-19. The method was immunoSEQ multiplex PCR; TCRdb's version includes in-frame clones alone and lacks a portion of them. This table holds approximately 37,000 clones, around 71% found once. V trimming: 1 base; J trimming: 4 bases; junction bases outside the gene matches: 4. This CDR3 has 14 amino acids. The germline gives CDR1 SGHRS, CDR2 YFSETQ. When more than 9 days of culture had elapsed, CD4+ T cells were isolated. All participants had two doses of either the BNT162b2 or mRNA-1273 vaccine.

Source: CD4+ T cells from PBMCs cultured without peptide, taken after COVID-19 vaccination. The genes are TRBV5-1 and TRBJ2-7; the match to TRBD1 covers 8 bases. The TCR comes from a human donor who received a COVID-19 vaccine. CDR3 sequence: CASSLSQGGYEQYF. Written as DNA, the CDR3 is TGCGCCAGCAGCTTGTCACAGGGGGGTTACGAGCAGTACTTC.